The TCR beta chain under discussion was sequenced for a study of CD8 T cells in Susac syndrome. Study results and limitations: Only a relatively small number of individuals were included in the TCR sequencing and HLA analysis.

Random hexamers served to reverse transcribe roughly 0.5 to 1 ug RNA. The method of amplification for TCR beta CDR3 was immunoSEQ multiplex PCR, covering 54 Vbeta and 13 Jbeta. TCRdb fed the immunoSEQ multiplex PCR reads into MiXCR, producing one record per CDR3 protein. The sample includes about 130,000 distinct CDR3 sequences, roughly 89% seen only once; the top ten take over 0.2%. On this clonotype: As yet, its antigen is unknown.

This CDR3 region has 15 residues. The ends were cut back, 1 base at V and 7 bases at J, with 14 bases in the middle. Looked up from germline, CDR1 is PRHDT and CDR2 is FYEKMQ (reference sequence). Peripheral blood CD8+ and CD4+ T cells were profiled by TCR beta sequencing. TEMRA cells were FACS-enriched, with CD8+ and CD4+ T cells isolated negatively. Material for sequencing was CD8+ T cells from PBMCs. The chain has TRBV13 and TRBJ2-1, with D possibly being TRBD2 (6 bases). This clonotype was obtained from a human donor with multiple sclerosis. The DNA for the CDR3 is TGTGCCAGCAGCTTAGCGGGACTCGCCGTAAATGAGCAGTTCTTC. Translating it yields CASSLAGLAVNEQFF. The full variable domain, in which reference TRBV13 and TRBJ2-1 provide the parts outside the CDR3, is AAGVIQSPRHLIKEKRETATLKCYPIPRHDTVYWYQQGPGQDPQFLISFYEKMQSDKGSIPDRFSAQQFSDYHSELNMSSLELGDSALYFCASSLAGLAVNEQFFGPGTRLTVL.